Listed below are T cell receptor beta chains from one sample, sequenced in a study of blood T cell repertoires in COVID-19. Libraries were prepared by immunoSEQ multiplex PCR; TCRdb keeps only in-frame clonotypes and omits some of them. In the table there are about 190,000 clones, just under 85% of which are singletons. Input material: peripheral blood. The receptors stem from a woman in her 70s with active or convalescent COVID-19. The CDR3 runs from the conserved cysteine through the conserved F or W. A D gene is named only where the DNA matches it firmly. Clone size, where shown, is once, few, many, or a class for clones that have expanded.

V gene: TRBV24-1
J gene: TRBJ1-2
clone size: NA
CDR3 length: 14
D gene: NA
CDR3 DNA: TGTGCCACCAGTGATTTAACCGGGGGGGGCGGCTACACCTTC
CDR3 protein: CATSDLTGGGGYTF

V gene: TRBV2
J gene: TRBJ2-7
clone size: NA
CDR3 length: 14
D gene: TRBD1
CDR3 DNA: TGTGCCACCCGACGGGACAGTAGCTCCTACGAGCAGTACTTC
CDR3 protein: CATRRDSSSYEQYF

V gene: TRBV3-1/TRBV3-2
J gene: TRBJ2-5
clone size: NA
CDR3 length: 15
D gene: TRBD2
CDR3 DNA: TGTGCCAGCAGCCTTCGGACTAGCGGGAGGGAGACCCAGTACTTC
CDR3 protein: CASSLRTSGRETQYF

V gene: TRBV2
J gene: TRBJ1-2
clone size: NA
CDR3 length: 12
D gene: TRBD1
CDR3 DNA: TGTGCCAGCAGAACAGGGGGCTATGGCTACACCTTC
CDR3 protein: CASRTGGYGYTF

V gene: TRBV2
J gene: TRBJ1-2
clone size: NA
CDR3 length: 13
D gene: NA
CDR3 DNA: TGTGCCAGCAGTGATGACAGAAGCTATGGCTACACCTTC
CDR3 protein: CASSDDRSYGYTF

V gene: TRBV6-1
J gene: TRBJ2-1
clone size: NA
CDR3 length: 15
D gene: TRBD1
CDR3 DNA: TGTGCCAGCAGTGAAAGAGGGGGCTTGGACAATGAGCAGTTCTTC
CDR3 protein: CASSERGGLDNEQFF

V gene: TRBV5-4
J gene: TRBJ2-5
clone size: NA
CDR3 length: 16
D gene: TRBD2
CDR3 DNA: TGTGCCAGCAGCTCAGGGACTAGCGGAGTGGGGGAGACCCAGTACTTC
CDR3 protein: CASSSGTSGVGETQYF

V gene: TRBV6-5
J gene: TRBJ1-2
clone size: NA
CDR3 length: 13
D gene: NA
CDR3 DNA: TGTGCCAGCAGCAGGACAGAGTCCTATGGCTACACCTTC
CDR3 protein: CASSRTESYGYTF

V gene: TRBV6-5
J gene: TRBJ1-5
clone size: NA
CDR3 length: 13
D gene: NA
CDR3 DNA: TGTGCCAGCAAGGGGGGGAGCAATCAGCCCCAGCATTTT
CDR3 protein: CASKGGSNQPQHF

V gene: TRBV29-1
J gene: TRBJ2-3
clone size: NA
CDR3 length: 10
D gene: NA
CDR3 DNA: TGCAGCGTTCACACAGATACGCAGTATTTT
CDR3 protein: CSVHTDTQYF

V gene: TRBV6-5
J gene: TRBJ1-5
clone size: NA
CDR3 length: 15
D gene: TRBD1
CDR3 DNA: TGTGCCAGCAGTTCCGGGACAGGGGAGAATCAGCCCCAGCATTTT
CDR3 protein: CASSSGTGENQPQHF

V gene: TRBV2
J gene: TRBJ1-1
clone size: NA
CDR3 length: 13
D gene: NA
CDR3 DNA: TGTGCCAGCAGACTCTCCTTGAACACTGAAGCTTTCTTT
CDR3 protein: CASRLSLNTEAFF

V gene: TRBV5-1
J gene: TRBJ2-1
clone size: NA
CDR3 length: 16
D gene: TRBD2
CDR3 DNA: TGCGCCAGCAGCTTGCGACTAGCGGGAGGGGGGGATGAGCAGTTCTTC
CDR3 protein: CASSLRLAGGGDEQFF

V gene: TRBV7-9
J gene: TRBJ1-5
clone size: NA
CDR3 length: 19
D gene: TRBD1
CDR3 DNA: TGTGCCAGCAGCTTAGCACTCACAGGGGCCCGCCTTGGCAATCAGCCCCAGCATTTT
CDR3 protein: CASSLALTGARLGNQPQHF

V gene: TRBV7-3
J gene: TRBJ2-1
clone size: NA
CDR3 length: 20
D gene: TRBD2
CDR3 DNA: TGTGCCAGCAGCTTAATGGGGGTGGGTTGGACTAGCGGGACCCACAATGAGCAGTTCTTC
CDR3 protein: CASSLMGVGWTSGTHNEQFF

V gene: TRBV7-8
J gene: TRBJ2-2
clone size: once
CDR3 length: 14
D gene: NA
CDR3 DNA: TGTGCCAGCAGCTTAGTGTCTAGCACCGGGGAGCTGTTTTTT
CDR3 protein: CASSLVSSTGELFF

V gene: TRBV5-1
J gene: TRBJ2-3
clone size: NA
CDR3 length: 14
D gene: NA
CDR3 DNA: TGCGCCAGCAGCTTGGGACAGACAACAGATACGCAGTATTTT
CDR3 protein: CASSLGQTTDTQYF

V gene: TRBV5-6
J gene: TRBJ1-6
clone size: NA
CDR3 length: 13
D gene: NA
CDR3 DNA: TGTGCCAGCACCCGACAGGATAATTCACCCCTCCACTTT
CDR3 protein: CASTRQDNSPLHF

V gene: TRBV5-5
J gene: TRBJ1-3
clone size: NA
CDR3 length: 15
D gene: NA
CDR3 DNA: TGTGCCAGCAGCTTGACTTACGTCTCTGGAAACACCATATATTTT
CDR3 protein: CASSLTYVSGNTIYF

V gene: TRBV2
J gene: TRBJ2-1
clone size: NA
CDR3 length: 15
D gene: TRBD2
CDR3 DNA: TGTGCCAGCAAGGGGGGCACTAGCGGGAGGGATGAGCAGTTCTTC
CDR3 protein: CASKGGTSGRDEQFF

V gene: TRBV27
J gene: TRBJ2-3
clone size: NA
CDR3 length: 17
D gene: NA
CDR3 DNA: TGTGCCAGCAGTTTAGGGGAGGTCGGCCCTAGCACAGATACGCAGTATTTT
CDR3 protein: CASSLGEVGPSTDTQYF

V gene: TRBV25-1
J gene: TRBJ2-7
clone size: NA
CDR3 length: 14
D gene: NA
CDR3 DNA: TGTGCCAGCAGTGAACCCGGAGACTCCTACGAGCAGTACTTC
CDR3 protein: CASSEPGDSYEQYF

V gene: TRBV19
J gene: TRBJ1-5
clone size: NA
CDR3 length: 15
D gene: TRBD1
CDR3 DNA: TGTGCCAGTAGTGACAGGGGTTTAGGCAATCAGCCCCAGCATTTT
CDR3 protein: CASSDRGLGNQPQHF

V gene: TRBV2
J gene: TRBJ1-2
clone size: once
CDR3 length: 15
D gene: NA
CDR3 DNA: TGTGCCAGCAGCGCCACCGGACAGACGAACTATGGCTACACCTTC
CDR3 protein: CASSATGQTNYGYTF

V gene: TRBV2
J gene: TRBJ1-2
clone size: NA
CDR3 length: 13
D gene: NA
CDR3 DNA: TGTGCCAGCAGTGAAGCGCTGAGCTATGGCTACACCTTC
CDR3 protein: CASSEALSYGYTF

V gene: TRBV2
J gene: TRBJ2-4
clone size: NA
CDR3 length: 15
D gene: NA
CDR3 DNA: TGTGCCAGCAGTGTCGACTATAAAGCCAAAAACATTCAGTACTTC
CDR3 protein: CASSVDYKAKNIQYF

V gene: TRBV28
J gene: TRBJ1-2
clone size: NA
CDR3 length: 13
D gene: TRBD1
CDR3 DNA: TGTGCCAGTTGGGACAGGATAGGGTTGGGCTACACCTTC
CDR3 protein: CASWDRIGLGYTF

V gene: TRBV28
J gene: TRBJ2-7
clone size: few
CDR3 length: 15
D gene: NA
CDR3 DNA: TGTGCCAGCAGTTTATCTCCGACAGCTACCTACGAGCAGTACTTC
CDR3 protein: CASSLSPTATYEQYF

V gene: TRBV18
J gene: TRBJ2-2
clone size: NA
CDR3 length: 14
D gene: NA
CDR3 DNA: TGTGCCAGCTCACCACCGAGGTCCACCGGGGAGCTGTTTTTT
CDR3 protein: CASSPPRSTGELFF

V gene: TRBV18
J gene: TRBJ1-2
clone size: NA
CDR3 length: 14
D gene: TRBD1
CDR3 DNA: TGTGCCAGCTCACCAGGGACAGGGGCTTATGGCTACACCTTC
CDR3 protein: CASSPGTGAYGYTF

V gene: TRBV7-8
J gene: TRBJ2-2
clone size: NA
CDR3 length: 16
D gene: NA
CDR3 DNA: TGTGCCAGCAGCTCCTTCGGTGTCCGGAACACCGGGGAGCTGTTTTTT
CDR3 protein: CASSSFGVRNTGELFF